This T cell receptor (beta chain) came from a study of blood T cell repertoires in COVID-19. Study in general: The origin of the acute and convalescent COVID-19 samples was the United States, Italy and Spain.

Produced via immunoSEQ multiplex PCR; TCRdb's table is partial and in-frame only. The sample has about 220,000 clones; around four fifths are singletons. From germline, CDR1 is LGHDT and CDR2 YNNKEL (reference sequence). The CDR3 runs to 11 residues. Deletions cut 5 bases from V and 7 bases from J, with 6 bases between. The sequenced sample was peripheral blood. The rearrangement joins TRBV3-1 (or the pseudogene TRBV3-2) to TRBJ2-1; D ambiguous. The sequence derives from a man aged 25-40 years with active or convalescent COVID-19. In nucleotides, the CDR3 is TGTGCCAGCAGCGGAGTGAATGAGCAGTTCTTC. Encoded protein: CASSGVNEQFF.